Listed here are 10 T cell receptor beta chains from one sample, sequenced in a study of T cell changes during pregnancy in multiple sclerosis. Repertoires were generated with immunoSEQ multiplex PCR, while TCRdb's copy carries only in-frame clones and drops some. The sample lists 90,000 to 120,000 clones, around 94% occurring once. The sample here was peripheral blood, taken in the second trimester of pregnancy. The receptor source for this set is a female donor with multiple sclerosis, enrolled in a pregnancy study.

This clone was detected a few times. The chain has TRBV7-3 and TRBJ2-2; 7 bases agree with TRBD2. This CDR3 spans 15 amino acids. Per germline, CDR1 SGHTA and CDR2 FQGTGA. With V trimmed by 2 bases and J by 6 bases, 6 bases remained unmatched. DNA for the CDR3: TGTGCCAGCAGCTTAGTTACTAGCGTTCCCGGGGAGCTGTTTTTT. Translated, it gives CASSLVTSVPGELFF.

This chain joins TRBV10-3 and TRBJ1-5; 8 bases map to TRBD1. CDR3 length equals 14 residues. J was trimmed by 2 bases and V by 6 bases; bases with no gene match: 3. The germline CDR1 and CDR2 sequences are ENHRY and SYGVKD. The CDR3, as DNA: TGTGCCATCAGCGAGACAGGGGGCAATCAGCCCCAGCATTTT. The encoded protein is CAISETGGNQPQHF.

The chain couples TRBV6-1 to TRBJ2-7; D uncertain. The V end lost 4 bases, the J end lost 7 bases, and 8 bases lay between the germline ends. CDR1 and CDR2 (germline): MNHNS, SASEGT. This CDR3 spans 11 amino acids. The CDR3 coding sequence is TGTGCCAGCAGTGTTGCGGTTGAGCAGTACTTC. This gives the protein CASSVAVEQYF.

The chain carries TRBV28 and TRBJ1-2, with 8 bases aligning to TRBD1. The V and J ends lost 4 bases and 2 bases, in that order; junction bases with no gene match: 6. Germline lookup yields CDR1 MDHEN and CDR2 SYDVKM. This CDR3 region has 15 residues. CDR3 DNA: TGTGCCAGCAGTTCATCTAGGACAGGGAACTATGGCTACACCTTC. It encodes CASSSSRTGNYGYTF.

The rearrangement joins TRBV10-1 to TRBJ1-4; unclear D gene. The germline CDR1 and CDR2 sequences are WNHNN and SYGVQD (reference sequence). This CDR3 comprises 15 residues. V was trimmed by 7 bases and J by 7 bases, leaving 19 bases between them. CDR3 nucleotides: TGCGCCAGCAATTTACTGGGAGGGTGGCGTGAAAAACTGTTTTTT. Its protein is CASNLLGGWREKLFF.

The chain is built from TRBV2 and TRBJ1-2; 10 bases map to TRBD1. This CDR3 spans 13 amino acids. Germline trimming cut 6 bases from V and 5 bases from J; bases unmatched to any gene: 3. Germline V CDR1 and CDR2: SNHLY, FYNNEI. CDR3 DNA: TGTGCCAGCAGCCCGGGACAGGGGTATGGCTACACCTTC. Encoded protein: CASSPGQGYGYTF.

The V and J genes are TRBV5-4 and TRBJ2-5; 12 positions match TRBD1. The CDR3 contains 16 residues. CDR1 and CDR2 (germline): SGHNT, YYREEE (reference sequence). Trimming cost V 3 bases and J 5 bases; bases outside gene matches: 8. The CDR3 reads CASSSGDRGRSETQYF. Here the CDR3 DNA reads TGTGCCAGCAGCTCAGGGGACAGGGGGCGTTCGGAGACCCAGTACTTC.

There are a few counts of this clone. The chain joins TRBV25-1 to TRBJ1-6; the D gene is possibly TRBD1 (6 bases). Germline values: CDR1 MGHDK, CDR2 SYGVNS. The V gene lost 6 bases and the J gene lost 5 bases, with 14 bases spanning the gap. The CDR3 totals 15 residues. CDR3 DNA sequence: TGTGCCAGCAGGGGAGGGGCAGGGGATAATTCACCCCTCCACTTT. Its translation is CASRGGAGDNSPLHF.

The chain carries TRBV18 and TRBJ2-7, with D unclear. Trimming pared 5 bases from V and 0 bases from J, leaving 8 bases between. The CDR3 extends over 13 amino acids. CDR1 KGHSH and CDR2 LQKENI come from the germline V gene. The CDR3 DNA reads as TGTGCCAGCTCATCGGGTACCTCCTACGAGCAGTACTTC. Its translation: CASSSGTSYEQYF.

Regarding this clone: Additional DNA sequences in this sample encode the identical CDR3. The chain uses TRBV18 and TRBJ1-3, with 8 bases that match TRBD1. The J segment lost 3 bases and the V segment lost 3 bases, leaving 1 base of the junction unmatched. This CDR3 is 14 amino acids long. In germline, CDR1 is KGHSH, CDR2 LQKENI. CDR3 nucleotide sequence: TGTGCCAGCTCACCGGACAGGGATGGAAACACCATATATTTT. It specifies CASSPDRDGNTIYF.